A single sample is the source of the 30 T cell receptor beta chains below, sequenced in a study of radiotherapy plus CTLA-4 blockade in lung cancer (dated by TCRdb to the late 2010s). Receptor libraries were prepared by the immunoSEQ multiplex PCR assay. TCRdb obtained this table from immuneACCESS and retained in-frame rearrangements with V and J assigned. These tables miss some clones; where compared with another copy, unresolved V genes account for less than half of the shortfall, and the remainder is unexplained. This sample has about 70,000 clones in its table, and approximately 76% of those were observed once. More than 15% of the sample is in the top ten clones. Specimen: peripheral blood, collected from a patient treated with radiotherapy plus ipilimumab. The source of these receptors is a human donor with non-small cell lung cancer whose response to radiotherapy plus ipilimumab could not be evaluated. Some clones in this sample may be carry-over from other donors' samples.

CDR3: CASSLGAGGLETQYF. The CDR3 region has the DNA TGTGCCAGCAGCTTGGGGGCGGGGGGGCTGGAGACCCAGTACTTC. This chain uses TRBV5-6 with TRBJ2-5; 9 bases match TRBD2. V trimming: 0 bases; J trimming: 5 bases; junction bases outside the gene matches: 5. CDR3 length: 15 amino acids. Germline V CDR1 and CDR2: SGHDT, YYEEEE.

This chain connects TRBV5-1 to TRBJ2-1, with TRBD2 matching 12 bases. The CDR3 is made up of 14 amino acids. Germline V gene sequence: CDR1 SGHRS, CDR2 YFSETQ. Trimming removed 3 bases from V and 7 bases from J; junction bases left unmatched: 2. The CDR3 sequence: CASSSSGGVNEQFF. The CDR3 DNA follows: TGCGCCAGCAGCTCTAGCGGGGGGGTTAATGAGCAGTTCTTC.

CDR3 sequence reads: CAISAAMASNQPQHF. CDR3 DNA: TGTGCCATCAGTGCCGCAATGGCTAGCAATCAGCCCCAGCATTTT. The rearrangement links TRBV10-3 to TRBJ1-5, with unresolved D. Germline V gene lookup returns CDR1 ENHRY and CDR2 SYGVKD. The CDR3 length is 15 residues. V lost 4 bases and J 0 bases, leaving 10 bases between the germline ends.

This clone has a handful of counts. The V call is TRBV6-1, the J call TRBJ2-1; D gene ambiguous. Trimming removed 2 bases from V and 4 bases from J, with 9 bases in between. The CDR3 has 14 amino acids. CDR1 is MNHNS, CDR2 SASEGT, per germline. CDR3 DNA: TGTGCCAGCAGTGAACAGGATAATTACAATGAGCAGTTCTTC. Translated, it gives CASSEQDNYNEQFF.

In DNA, the CDR3 is TGTGCCAGCAGCCCCGCTGGGACTGCTTTCTTT. Protein product: CASSPAGTAFF. This chain links TRBV14 with TRBJ1-1; the D gene is possibly TRBD1 (5 bases). Germline CDR1 and CDR2: SGHDN and FVKESK. Between the trimmed V and J ends, which lost 4 bases and 11 bases, there was a span of 11 bases. The CDR3 sequence is 11 residues long.

J is TRBJ1-2 and V is TRBV7-9, with TRBD1 matching over 7 bases. Germline CDR1 SEHNR, CDR2 FQNEAQ (reference sequence). This CDR3 contains 14 residues. Trimming removed 1 base from V and 4 bases from J; junction bases left unmatched: 3. The CDR3 spells CASSLGQGSYGYTF. DNA for the CDR3: TGTGCCAGCAGCTTAGGACAGGGCAGCTATGGCTACACCTTC.

The genes are TRBV30 and TRBJ1-1; tentatively, D is TRBD1 (6 bases). Germline values: CDR1 GTSNPN, CDR2 SVGIG (reference sequence). Trimming shortened V by 5 bases and J by 2 bases, and 18 bases separated the two germline ends. The CDR3 totals 15 residues. This CDR3 is CAWCFRGQLNTEAFF. In nucleotides, the CDR3 is TGTGCCTGGTGTTTTCGAGGACAGCTAAACACTGAAGCTTTCTTT.

The CDR3 loop is CASSPREGRTGELFF. The CDR3 DNA follows: TGCGCCAGCAGCCCTCGGGAGGGGAGGACCGGGGAGCTGTTTTTT. The rearrangement uses TRBV5-1 and TRBJ2-2, with 8 bases fitting TRBD2. CDR3 length equals 15 residues. CDR1 and CDR2 from the germline V gene are SGHRS and YFSETQ. V shed 4 bases, J shed 5 bases, and the junction held 7 bases outside the gene matches.

The V and J genes are TRBV7-3 and TRBJ1-5; 12 nucleotides agree with TRBD1. Germline V lookup: CDR1 SGHTA, CDR2 FQGTGA. The CDR3 consists of 16 residues. The J segment lost 7 bases and the V segment lost 3 bases, leaving 7 bases of the junction unmatched. CDR3 DNA: TGTGCCAGCAGCTTGTGGGACAGGGGGCTGAAACAGCCCCAGCATTTT. Protein: CASSLWDRGLKQPQHF.

The J gene is TRBJ2-3, the V gene TRBV6-1, with D uncertain. The CDR3 runs 12 residues. The germline V gene encodes CDR1 MNHNS and CDR2 SASEGT. V lost 2 bases and J lost 3, with 3 bases in between. CDR3 region: CASSELTDTQYF. CDR3 bases: TGTGCCAGCAGTGAATTAACAGATACGCAGTATTTT.

The rearrangement links TRBV30 to TRBJ2-4, with a weak D call TRBD1 (5 bases). The CDR3 is 13 amino acids. The germline V gene encodes CDR1 GTSNPN and CDR2 SVGIG (reference sequence). V was pared by 5 bases and J by 9 bases, with 17 bases between. The CDR3 reads CAWGSWSTGIQYF. In DNA form, the CDR3 reads TGTGCCTGGGGTTCGTGGAGCACAGGCATTCAGTACTTC.

The chain joins TRBV5-6 to TRBJ2-7; possible D gene TRBD1, 6 bases. Trimming removed 2 bases at V and 3 bases at J, with 6 bases between. The CDR3 runs to 12 residues. From germline, CDR1 is SGHDT and CDR2 YYEEEE. CDR3 nucleotides: TGTGCCAGCAGCTTACAGGGCTACGAGCAGTACTTC. Translated: CASSLQGYEQYF.

The J gene is TRBJ2-3, the V gene TRBV2; TRBD2 agrees at 16 bases. This CDR3 region has 17 residues. Germline V lookup: CDR1 SNHLY, CDR2 FYNNEI. V was pared by 6 bases and J by 5 bases, with 8 bases of the junction left unmatched. CDR3 nucleotide sequence: TGTGCCAGCAGCGCGGGACTAGCGGGGGGGCCGGTAGATACGCAGTATTTT. It yields the protein CASSAGLAGGPVDTQYF.

The chain recombines TRBV14 with TRBJ2-4; the D gene is possibly TRBD2 (5 bases). The V gene lost 0 bases and the J gene lost 7 bases, with 13 bases spanning the gap. CDR1 is SGHDN, CDR2 FVKESK, per germline. The CDR3 extends over 15 amino acids. The CDR3 loop is CASSQDPGYLNIQYF. Written as DNA, the CDR3 is TGTGCCAGCAGCCAAGACCCGGGGTACCTGAACATTCAGTACTTC.

This clone has just a few counts. The rearrangement links TRBV18 to TRBJ2-7; 7 bases map to TRBD1. Germline V gene data show CDR1 as KGHSH and CDR2 as LQKENI. The CDR3 is 13 residues long. Losses at the gene ends were 6 bases for V and 4 bases for J; bases not matched to a gene: 6. Here the CDR3 DNA reads TGTGCCAGCTCCCAACGGACAGGATACGAGCAGTACTTC. Amino acid sequence: CASSQRTGYEQYF.

The V gene is TRBV5-6, the J gene TRBJ1-6; perhaps TRBD1 as D (5 bases). The CDR3 contains 17 residues. CDR1 is SGHDT and CDR2 is YYEEEE in the germline V gene. Trimming took off 3 bases at V and 5 bases at J, with 18 bases between the two ends. The CDR3 DNA reads TGTGCCAGCAGCTGGGGACTCCCGGGGCAAAATAATTCACCCCTCCACTTT. Its protein is CASSWGLPGQNNSPLHF.

About this clone: The junction departs from the called germline gene at one end, perhaps through a read error. The chain uses TRBV11-3 and TRBJ2-3; the D is unclear. This CDR3 region has 13 residues. Looked up from germline, CDR1 is SGHNT and CDR2 is YENEEA. In nucleotides, the CDR3 is TGTGCCAGCAGTTTAGACACTCCAGATACGCAGTATTTT. It encodes CASSLDTPDTQYF.

The chain couples TRBV6-5 to TRBJ1-2; 10 bases match TRBD1. V shed 2 bases, J shed 8 bases, and the junction held 5 bases outside the gene matches. Germline V lookup: CDR1 MNHEY, CDR2 SVGAGI. This CDR3 is built from 14 residues. In DNA form, the CDR3 reads TGTGCCAGCAGTTACGGGACAGGGGTCGTCGGCTACACCTTC. Its protein product is CASSYGTGVVGYTF.

The chain carries TRBV6-1 and TRBJ2-1; TRBD1 is a possible D gene (5 bases). The CDR3 contains 15 residues. Germline CDR1 is MNHNS and CDR2 is SASEGT. V was trimmed by 2 bases and J by 7 bases, leaving 15 bases between them. In DNA, the CDR3 is TGTGCCAGCAGTGAATTAGGGGCATTTTGGAATGAGCAGTTCTTC. This codes for CASSELGAFWNEQFF.

This clone was observed a few times. The V call is TRBV21-1, the J call TRBJ2-7; the table's D call TRBD1 went unverified against the DNA. TRBV21-1 is a listed pseudogene. CDR3 length equals 14 residues. The CDR3 region is CASGATGGEDEQYF. The DNA for the CDR3 is TGTGCCAGCGGAGCGACAGGGGGCGAAGACGAGCAGTACTTC.

This sequence joins TRBV4-3 and TRBJ1-2, with D hard to call. The germline gives CDR1 LGHNA, CDR2 YSLEER. The germline V and J ends were trimmed by 4 bases and 4 bases, with 13 bases remaining between them. The CDR3 runs 14 residues. CDR3 sequence: CASSREGRAYGYTF. The CDR3 nucleotides read TGCGCCAGCAGCCGGGAAGGGAGGGCCTATGGCTACACCTTC.

The gene calls are TRBV28 and TRBJ2-1; a possible D gene is TRBD2 (7 bases). Trimming took 1 base from V and 4 from J, leaving 11 bases between them. Germline lookup yields CDR1 MDHEN and CDR2 SYDVKM. The CDR3 consists of 15 residues. As DNA, the CDR3 is TGTGCCAGCAGTTTATTAGGGGGGGTTTACAATGAGCAGTTCTTC. Translated, it gives CASSLLGGVYNEQFF.

The J gene is TRBJ2-1, the V gene TRBV7-2; TRBD2 aligns across 7 bases. Germline values: CDR1 SGHTA, CDR2 FQGNSA. The ends lost 4 bases at V and 13 bases at J; junction bases unmatched: 7. The CDR3 contains 12 residues. The DNA for the CDR3 is TGTGCCAGCAGCTCTGGGGACTACCCCCAGTTCTTC. Translated: CASSSGDYPQFF.

This clone was recorded only once. The rearrangement uses TRBV4-2 and TRBJ2-3, with D perhaps matching TRBD1 (6 bases). The CDR3 covers 16 residues. Germline CDR1 LGHNA, CDR2 YNFKEQ. Trimming removed 4 bases from V and 3 bases from J, with 17 bases in between. The CDR3, as DNA: TGTGCCAGCAGCCCCTTACGCGGAGACAGGACAGATACGCAGTATTTT. This gives the protein CASSPLRGDRTDTQYF.

J is TRBJ2-7 and V is TRBV6-5, with D tentatively TRBD1 (5 bases). The J call is doubtful: the DNA matches TRBJ2-5 better. Germline loops: CDR1 MNHEY, CDR2 SVGAGI. CDR3 length equals 15 residues. CDR3 region: CASSYQGTGQETQYF. The DNA for the CDR3 is TGTGCCAGCAGTTACCAGGGCACGGGCCAAGAGACCCAGTACTTC.

This clone was counted a single time. The chain couples TRBV18 to TRBJ1-2; D gene ambiguous. Per the germline V gene, CDR1 is KGHSH and CDR2 is LQKENI. This CDR3 contains 13 residues. V was clipped by 4 bases and J by 3 bases, with 9 bases between them. CDR3 loop: CASSLGGDYGYTF. In nucleotides, the CDR3 is TGTGCCAGCTCACTCGGCGGAGACTATGGCTACACCTTC.

The table lists this clone with a few counts. The V gene is TRBV6-9, the J gene TRBJ1-3, with 8 nucleotides matching TRBD1. The J segment lost 4 bases and the V segment lost 10 bases, leaving 9 bases of the junction unmatched. The CDR3 consists of 14 residues. Germline values: CDR1 MNHGY, CDR2 SVAAGI. CDR3 in DNA: TGTGCCACCGATAGGACAGGGAACGGAAACACCATATATTTT. Amino acids: CATDRTGNGNTIYF.

This clone was observed a single time. The CDR3 coding sequence is TGTGCCAGCAGTTGGGGACAGTACACCGGGGAGCTGTTTTTT. As protein: CASSWGQYTGELFF. The rearrangement joins TRBV6-6 to TRBJ2-2, with 7 bases lining up with TRBD1. The CDR3 contains 14 residues. The germline CDR1 and CDR2 sequences are MNHNY and SVGAGI (reference sequence). V dropped 4 bases and J dropped 3; count of bases not matched to a gene: 2.

The J gene is TRBJ1-1, the V gene TRBV7-2, with a possible D match to TRBD1 (5 bases). There are 15 residues in the CDR3. The germline V gene has CDR1 SGHTA and CDR2 FQGNSA. V lost 5 bases and J lost 4, with 17 bases in between. The CDR3 sequence is CASSPGGDRGTEAFF. The DNA for the CDR3 is TGTGCCAGCAGCCCTGGGGGGGATAGGGGCACTGAAGCTTTCTTT.

The CDR3 region has the DNA TGTGCCAGCAGCTTAGCCCTAGCGGGGGGCGGAAAGACCCAGTACTTC. It codes for CASSLALAGGGKTQYF. The chain links TRBV7-2 to TRBJ2-5; 11 bases map to TRBD2. Germline V gene data show CDR1 as SGHTA and CDR2 as FQGNSA. The length of the CDR3 is 16 residues. V trimming: 0 bases; J trimming: 6 bases; junction bases outside the gene matches: 6.